This T cell receptor (beta chain) is from a study of shared clonotypes between healthy human individuals. Study in general: Every donor yielded three CD4 naive, three CD4 memory, two CD8 naive and one CD8 memory plate.

Points from the study as a whole: All-four-donor shared clonotypes had higher generation probabilities than non-shared clonotypes did. Few donors limited the genetic and exposure-history diversity represented.

Original methodology: There were no quality scores in the junction-only immunoSEQ sequences, so filtering differed. Method: immunoSEQ multiplex PCR; TCRdb's copy keeps in-frame clones and lacks some. The V and J calls and clone size are taken from that table; D and trimming were inferred from the DNA. This table holds about 2,100,000 clones, 85% to 95% found once. Terminally differentiated effector memory CD45RA+ cells were excluded from the naive CD8 cells, which were CD45RO-negative and positively selected for CCR7. With respect to this clone: No antigen is known for it.

The clonotype was recovered from a man younger than 30 in good health. Some clones in this sample may be carry-over from other donors' samples. The sample was naive CD8+ T cells from PBMCs.

The CDR3 nucleotides read TGTGCCAGCAGCCCCTCATTAGGGGGCGAGCAGTACTTC. Translation: CASSPSLGGEQYF. V gene TRBV14 combines with J gene TRBJ2-7, with a weak D call TRBD1 (6 bases). Trimming took off 4 bases at V and 6 bases at J, with 13 bases between the two ends. The CDR3 has 13 residues. Germline CDR1 SGHDN, CDR2 FVKESK.